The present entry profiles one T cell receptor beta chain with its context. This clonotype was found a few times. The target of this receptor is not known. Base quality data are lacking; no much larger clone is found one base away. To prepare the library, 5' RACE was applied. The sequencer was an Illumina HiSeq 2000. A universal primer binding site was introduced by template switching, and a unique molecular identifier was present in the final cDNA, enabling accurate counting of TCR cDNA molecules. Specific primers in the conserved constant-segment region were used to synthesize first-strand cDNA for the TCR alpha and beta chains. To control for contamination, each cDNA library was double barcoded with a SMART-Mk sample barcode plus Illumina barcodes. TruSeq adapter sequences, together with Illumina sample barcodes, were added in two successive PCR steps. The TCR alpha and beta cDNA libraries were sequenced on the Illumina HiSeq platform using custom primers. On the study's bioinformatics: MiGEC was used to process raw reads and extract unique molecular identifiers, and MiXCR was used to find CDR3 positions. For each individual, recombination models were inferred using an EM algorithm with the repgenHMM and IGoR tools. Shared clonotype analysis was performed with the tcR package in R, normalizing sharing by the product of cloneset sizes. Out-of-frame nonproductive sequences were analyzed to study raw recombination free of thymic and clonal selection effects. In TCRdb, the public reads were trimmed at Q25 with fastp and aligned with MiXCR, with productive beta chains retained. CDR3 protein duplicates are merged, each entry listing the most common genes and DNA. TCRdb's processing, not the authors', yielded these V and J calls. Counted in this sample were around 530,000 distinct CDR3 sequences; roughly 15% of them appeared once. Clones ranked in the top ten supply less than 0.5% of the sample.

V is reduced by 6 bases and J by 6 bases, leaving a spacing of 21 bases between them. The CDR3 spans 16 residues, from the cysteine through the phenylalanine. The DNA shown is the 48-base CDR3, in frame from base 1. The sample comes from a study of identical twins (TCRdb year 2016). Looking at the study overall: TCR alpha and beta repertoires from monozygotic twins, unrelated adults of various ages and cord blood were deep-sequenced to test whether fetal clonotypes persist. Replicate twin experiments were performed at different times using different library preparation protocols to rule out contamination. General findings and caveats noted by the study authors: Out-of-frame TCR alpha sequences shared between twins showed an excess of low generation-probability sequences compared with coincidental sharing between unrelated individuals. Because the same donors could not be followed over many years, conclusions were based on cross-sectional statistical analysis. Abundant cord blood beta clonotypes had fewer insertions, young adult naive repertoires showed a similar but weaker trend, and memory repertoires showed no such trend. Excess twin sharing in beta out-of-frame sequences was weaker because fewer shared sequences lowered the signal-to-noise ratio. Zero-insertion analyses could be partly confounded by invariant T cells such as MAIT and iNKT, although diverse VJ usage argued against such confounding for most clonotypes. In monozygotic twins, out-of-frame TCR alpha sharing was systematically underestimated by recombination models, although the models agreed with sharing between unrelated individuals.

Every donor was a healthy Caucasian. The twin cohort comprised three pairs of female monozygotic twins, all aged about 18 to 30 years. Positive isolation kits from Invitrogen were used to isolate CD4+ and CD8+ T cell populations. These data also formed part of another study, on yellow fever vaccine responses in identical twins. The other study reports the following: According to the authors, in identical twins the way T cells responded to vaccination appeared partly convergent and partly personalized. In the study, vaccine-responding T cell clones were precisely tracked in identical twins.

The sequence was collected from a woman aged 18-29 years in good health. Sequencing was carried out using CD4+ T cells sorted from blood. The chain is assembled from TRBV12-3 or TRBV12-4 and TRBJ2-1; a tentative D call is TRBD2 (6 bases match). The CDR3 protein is CASRNIGLGGFNEQFF. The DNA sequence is TGTGCCAGCAGAAACATTGGACTCGGGGGTTTCAATGAGCAGTTCTTC.